This T cell receptor (beta chain) originates from a study of blood T cell repertoires in COVID-19. Study summary: From the United States, Italy and Spain came samples of acute and convalescent COVID-19.

This clone was recorded once. Other nucleotide sequences in the sample specify the same CDR3. Original processing methods: Researchers report that nucleated cell counts were estimated from reference gene primer amplification. TCRdb keeps only in-frame clones here, not all; method: immunoSEQ multiplex PCR. V and J calls and clone size come straight from that table; D and trimming were deduced from the DNA. This sample yields 300,000 or so clones, of which around nine tenths are seen a single time; around 2.7% belongs to the top ten. Trimming removed 0 bases from V and 4 bases from J; junction bases left unmatched: 4. In germline, CDR1 is SGHDT, CDR2 YYEEEE. The CDR3 spans 15 residues.

Sequencing input: PBMCs or T cells enriched from blood (not recorded which). The source is a man in his sixties who had recovered from COVID-19. V and J are TRBV5-6 and TRBJ1-5, with 7 bases that match TRBD1. In DNA form, the CDR3 reads TGTGCCAGCAGCTTGGGTCAGGGGGTGAATCAGCCCCAGCATTTT. This sequence encodes CASSLGQGVNQPQHF.